A single sample is the source of the 20 T cell receptor beta chains below, sequenced in a study of tumor and adjacent non-tumor tissue in lung cancer. This sample's RNA came from whole unsorted tissue. This non-tumor lung sample came from over 3 cm beyond the tumor edge. TCRbeta libraries were built with three rounds of nested PCR, modified from ARM-PCR. TCRdb recomputed calls from the multiplex PCR reads with MiXCR, one row per CDR3 protein. The sample yields 52,000 or so distinct CDR3 sequences, about 70% seen once. The material sequenced was distant non-tumor lung tissue. The receptors here all came from a woman aged 55-75 years with non-small cell lung cancer.

As regards this clonotype: Given a much more abundant clone one base away, this may be a read error. This chain joins TRBV5-1 and TRBJ2-7; 7 bases map to TRBD1. The CDR3 consists of 14 residues. The germline V gene has CDR1 SGHRS and CDR2 YFSETQ. J was trimmed by 5 bases and V by 2 bases; bases with no gene match: 7. CDR3 in amino acids: CASSFGTVSHEQYF. In DNA form, the CDR3 reads TGCGCCAGCAGCTTCGGGACAGTTTCCCACGAGCAGTACTTC.

Regarding this clonotype: At one end, the junction sequence differs from germline, possibly due to a read error. The chain employs TRBV11-3 and TRBJ2-7; the D gene is possibly TRBD2 (5 bases). The V gene's germline CDR1 is SGHNT and CDR2 YENEEA. This CDR3 spans 14 amino acids. The CDR3 reads CDSSLDTGSYEQYF. CDR3 nucleotide sequence: TGTGACAGCAGCTTAGATACGGGAAGTTACGAGCAGTACTTC.

This clonotype came up many times. The rearrangement uses TRBV5-4 and TRBJ2-5; 13 bases are shared with TRBD2. V lost 7 bases to trimming and J lost 4 bases; unmatched junction nucleotides: 13. Germline assignment: CDR1 SGHNT and CDR2 YYREEE (reference sequence). CDR3 length: 17 residues. CDR3 sequence: CASGTAPLAGGLETQYF. Written as DNA, the CDR3 is TGTGCCAGCGGCACGGCGCCACTAGCGGGGGGGCTAGAGACCCAGTACTTC. Drawing the rest from reference TRBV5-4 and TRBJ2-5, the complete variable domain is ETGVTQSPTHLIKTRGQQVTLRCSSQSGHNTVSWYQQALGQGPQFIFQYYREEENGRGNFPPRFSGLQFPNYSSELNVNALELDDSALYLCASGTAPLAGGLETQYFGPGTRLLVL.

V is TRBV5-4 and J is TRBJ1-1; TRBD1 might be the D (5 bases). V was shortened by 2 bases and J by 3 bases, with 11 bases between the two germline ends. The CDR3 length is 14 residues. Germline values: CDR1 SGHNT, CDR2 YYREEE (reference sequence). The CDR3 here is CASSFVGVDTEAFF. CDR3 DNA sequence: TGTGCCAGCAGCTTTGTAGGGGTTGACACTGAAGCTTTCTTT.

Turning to this clonotype: An end of the junction differs from the germline gene, which may be a read error. The chain carries TRBV6-5 and TRBJ2-7; 9 bases map to TRBD1. Germline assignment: CDR1 MNHEY and CDR2 SVGAGI. CDR3 length: 17 amino acids. The CDR3 spells CVSSPGQGLLFSYERYF. The CDR3 DNA is TGCGTCAGCAGTCCGGGACAGGGCCTTCTGTTCTCCTACGAGCGGTACTTC.

Turning to this clonotype: An end of the junction does not agree with germline; a read error may underlie this. The rearrangement joins TRBV5-5 to TRBJ1-2; tentatively, D is TRBD1 (6 bases). Per germline, CDR1 SGHKS and CDR2 YYEKEE (reference sequence). This CDR3 has 14 amino acids. CDR3 loop: CGSRSSVGTHGYTF. The CDR3 nucleotides read TGTGGCAGCAGATCCTCGGTCGGGACACACGGCTACACCTTC.

This clonotype appeared a few times. An end of the junction differs from the germline gene, which may be a read error. The rearrangement links TRBV11-2 to TRBJ2-2, with D perhaps assigned TRBD1 or TRBD2 (7 bases each). The CDR3 is made up of 17 amino acids. Germline V gene sequence: CDR1 SGHAT, CDR2 FQNNGV. This CDR3 is CVSSSPQGGRNTGELFF. CDR3 DNA: TGTGTCAGCAGCTCTCCTCAGGGGGGGCGGAACACTGGGGAGTTGTTTTTT.

This chain joins TRBV11-2 and TRBJ1-1, with a possible D match to TRBD1 (6 bases). This CDR3 is 14 amino acids long. Germline values: CDR1 SGHAT, CDR2 FQNNGV. The germline V and J ends were trimmed by 4 bases and 4 bases, with 13 bases remaining between them. The CDR3: CASSYKGGVTEAFF. The CDR3 DNA follows: TGTGCCAGCAGCTATAAGGGGGGGGTCACTGAAGCTTTCTTT.

This chain uses TRBV28 with TRBJ1-6; a possible D gene is TRBD1 (5 bases). This CDR3 has 13 residues. Per germline, CDR1 MDHEN and CDR2 SYDVKM. Trimming shortened V by 8 bases and J by 15 bases, and 20 bases separated the two germline ends. The CDR3 nucleotides are TGTGCCAGCGATCGGGACCGAAATACACGCCTCCACTTT. The encoded protein is CASDRDRNTRLHF.

The chain has TRBV9 and TRBJ1-4; possibly TRBD1 for D (5 bases). The V gene's germline CDR1 is SGDLS and CDR2 YYNGEE. The CDR3 runs to 15 residues. Trimming cost V 4 bases and J 7 bases, with 17 bases left between them. The DNA of the CDR3 is TGTGCCAGCAGCATGACCGGGACGCCTACTGAAAAACTGTTTTTT. Translated: CASSMTGTPTEKLFF.

Details on this clonotype: Sequence at one end of the junction differs from germline and may be a read error. The chain links TRBV6-2 or TRBV6-3 to TRBJ2-2; 9 bases map to TRBD2. The CDR3 runs to 17 residues. Germline V gives CDR1 MNHEY, CDR2 SVGEGT. CDR3 protein: CVSSYFAGGPLTGELFF. The DNA of the CDR3 is TGTGTCAGCAGTTACTTTGCGGGGGGGCCTCTCACCGGGGAGCTGTTTTTT.

The chain joins TRBV6-2 or TRBV6-3 to TRBJ2-1; no reliable D call. CDR3 length: 14 residues. V dropped 8 bases and J dropped 1 base, with 12 bases sitting between them. CDR1 and CDR2 from the germline V gene are MNHEY and SVGEGT. CDR3 sequence (DNA): TGTGCCAGCGGCCGCCAAAGTTCCTACAATGAGCAGTTCTTC. It is translated as CASGRQSSYNEQFF.

On this clonotype itself: Because it lacks the conserved phenylalanine or tryptophan at the end, this CDR3 is likely a read error. Because the CDR3's place on the DNA is in doubt, the DNA is left out and the CDR3 is given as listed by TCRdb. The chain links TRBV11-2 to TRBJ1-1. The germline V gene has CDR1 SGHAT and CDR2 FQNNGV. The length of the CDR3 is 15 amino acids, counting both ends. CDR3 region: CASSLDQSLNTEALL.

The chain combines TRBV20-1 with TRBJ1-5, with D possibly TRBD1 on 5 matching bases. Germline CDR1 reads DFQATT; CDR2 reads SNEGSKA (reference sequence). The CDR3 contains 12 residues. Trimming removed 7 bases at V and 6 bases at J, with 13 bases between. The CDR3 sequence: CSVGGRSQPQHF. In DNA, the CDR3 is TGCAGTGTCGGGGGACGCAGTCAGCCCCAGCATTTT.

Concerning this clonotype: One end of the junction does not line up with germline, which may come from a read error. The chain uses TRBV11-2 and TRBJ1-5; D gene uncertain. From germline, CDR1 is SGHAT and CDR2 FQNNGV. The CDR3 loop spans 13 amino acids. DNA of the CDR3: TGTGCCAGCAGCTTAGAAAGCAACCAGCCCAAGCATTTT. Translation gives CASSLESNQPKHF. Drawing the rest from reference TRBV11-2 and TRBJ1-5, the complete variable domain is EAGVAQSPRYKIIEKRQSVAFWCNPISGHATLYWYQQILGQGPKLLIQFQNNGVVDDSQLPKDRFSAERLKGVDSTLKIQPAKLEDSAVYLCASSLESNQPKHFGDGTRLSIL.

On this clonotype itself: One end of the junction varies from germline; a read error may be responsible. The chain uses TRBV12-3 or TRBV12-4 and TRBJ2-7, with D possibly being TRBD2 (5 bases). CDR3 length equals 16 residues. CDR3 protein: CACSLSSTGTYDKQYF. CDR3 sequence (DNA): TGTGCCTGCAGTTTATCCAGTACGGGAACGTATGACAAGCAGTACTTC.

The chain has TRBV6-2 or TRBV6-3 and TRBJ2-1, with 8 nucleotides matching TRBD2. With V trimmed by 7 bases and J by 12 bases, 11 bases remained unmatched. Germline-derived CDR1 and CDR2 are MNHEY and SVGEGT. CDR3 length equals 13 residues. In DNA form, the CDR3 reads TGTGCCAGCATCGATAGCGGGAAGAACGTGCAGTTCTTC. It translates to CASIDSGKNVQFF.

V usage is TRBV5-4 and J usage is TRBJ2-1, with TRBD1 identical over 7 bases. From germline, CDR1 is SGHNT and CDR2 YYREEE (reference sequence). Unmatched junction bases numbered 14, after V lost 10 bases and J lost 7 bases. The length of the CDR3 is 14 residues. The DNA for the CDR3 is TGTGCCGGCATCTGGGAAACAGGGGATAATGAGCAGTTCTTC. Translating it yields CAGIWETGDNEQFF.

On this clonotype itself: The junction shows a germline mismatch at one end, possibly a read error. The chain employs TRBV4-2 and TRBJ1-2; possibly TRBD1 for D (5 bases). This CDR3 comprises 15 residues. Germline loops: CDR1 LGHNA, CDR2 YNFKEQ. CDR3 region: CARSQDGTPSYGYTF. The CDR3 DNA reads as TGTGCCAGGAGCCAGGACGGGACCCCTAGCTATGGCTACACCTTC.

This clonotype appeared many times. The V gene is TRBV7-9, the J gene TRBJ2-1; D might be TRBD1 or TRBD2, each matching 5 bases. The CDR3 has 16 residues. Germline V gene data show CDR1 as SEHNR and CDR2 as FQNEAQ (reference sequence). V was shortened by 4 bases and J by 5 bases, with 18 bases between the two germline ends. CDR3 in DNA: TGTGCCAGCAGCTCCAAACCCGGGACGGCGAACAATGAGCAGTTCTTC. It specifies CASSSKPGTANNEQFF.